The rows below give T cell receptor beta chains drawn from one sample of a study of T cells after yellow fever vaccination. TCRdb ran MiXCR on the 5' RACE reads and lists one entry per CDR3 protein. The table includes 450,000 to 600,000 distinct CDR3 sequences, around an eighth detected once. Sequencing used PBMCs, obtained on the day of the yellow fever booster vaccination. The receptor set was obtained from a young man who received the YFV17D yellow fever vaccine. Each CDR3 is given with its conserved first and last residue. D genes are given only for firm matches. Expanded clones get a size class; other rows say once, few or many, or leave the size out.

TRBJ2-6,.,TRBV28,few,CASSPYRDGANVLTF,TGTGCCAGCAGCCCATACAGGGATGGGGCCAACGTCCTGACTTTC
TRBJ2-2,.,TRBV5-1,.,CASSRLGQNTGELFF,TGCGCCAGCAGCCGACTGGGACAGAACACCGGGGAGCTGTTTTTT
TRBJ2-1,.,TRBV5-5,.,CASSPWDTHNEQFF,TGTGCCAGCAGCCCGTGGGACACACACAATGAGCAGTTCTTC
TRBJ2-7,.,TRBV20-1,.,CSARVDSYEQYF,TGCAGTGCTAGAGTAGACAGCTACGAGCAGTACTTC
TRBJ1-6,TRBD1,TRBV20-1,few,CSARDSRLTLHF,TGCAGTGCAAGGGACAGCCGGTTGACCCTCCACTTT
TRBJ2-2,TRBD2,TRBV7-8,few,CASSPGLAGVTAGELFF,TGTGCCAGCAGCCCAGGACTAGCGGGAGTTACTGCCGGGGAGCTGTTTTTT
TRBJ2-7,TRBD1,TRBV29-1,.,CSVLQGAYEQYF,TGCAGCGTTTTACAGGGGGCCTACGAGCAGTACTTC
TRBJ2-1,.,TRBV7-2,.,CASSLEGNYNEQFF,TGTGCCAGCAGCTTAGAGGGGAACTACAATGAGCAGTTCTTC
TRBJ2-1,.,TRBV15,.,CATSRDRADEQFF,TGTGCCACCAGCAGAGATAGGGCAGATGAGCAGTTCTTC
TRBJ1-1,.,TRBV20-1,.,CSARDSGGMNTEAFF,TGCAGTGCTAGAGATTCCGGGGGGATGAACACTGAAGCTTTCTTT
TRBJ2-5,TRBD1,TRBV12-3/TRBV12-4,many,CASSLQGEKETQYF,TGTGCCAGCAGTTTGCAGGGGGAAAAAGAGACCCAGTACTTC
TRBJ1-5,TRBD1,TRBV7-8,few,CASSASRDRFNQPQHF,TGTGCCAGCAGCGCATCCCGGGACAGATTTAATCAGCCCCAGCATTTT
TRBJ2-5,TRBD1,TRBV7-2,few,CASSLYQGEETQYF,TGTGCCAGCAGCTTATACCAGGGGGAAGAGACCCAGTACTTC
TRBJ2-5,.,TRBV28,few,CASTSGNLQETQYF,TGTGCCAGCACGTCGGGAAACTTGCAAGAGACCCAGTACTTC
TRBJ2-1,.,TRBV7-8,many,CASSLKGGLDEQFF,TGTGCCAGCAGCTTAAAGGGGGGGCTAGATGAGCAGTTCTTC
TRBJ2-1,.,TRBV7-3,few,CASSLIGAGNEQFF,TGTGCCAGCAGCTTAATCGGGGCCGGCAATGAGCAGTTCTTC
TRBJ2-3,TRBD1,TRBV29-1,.,CSAGQGIRADTQYF,TGCAGCGCCGGACAGGGTATCAGGGCAGATACGCAGTATTTT
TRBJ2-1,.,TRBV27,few,CASMASPAREQFF,TGTGCCAGCATGGCATCTCCCGCACGGGAGCAGTTCTTC
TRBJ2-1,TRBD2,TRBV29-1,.,CSVALAGYGEQFF,TGCAGCGTTGCACTAGCGGGATATGGAGAGCAGTTCTTC
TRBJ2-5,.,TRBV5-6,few,CASSPKDQSPILQETQYF,TGTGCCAGCAGCCCGAAGGACCAGTCCCCGATCCTCCAAGAGACCCAGTACTTC
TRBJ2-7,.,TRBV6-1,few,CASSPGLTPYEQYF,TGTGCCAGCAGCCCTGGGTTGACTCCGTACGAGCAGTACTTC
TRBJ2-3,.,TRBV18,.,CASSPPRNSDTDTQYF,TGTGCCAGCTCACCACCGAGGAATAGCGACACAGATACGCAGTATTTT